The 24 T cell receptor beta chains reported below all come from one sample, sequenced in a study of T-cell memory formation after mild COVID-19. TCRdb re-analysed the 5' RACE reads in MiXCR, keeping a single row per CDR3 protein. This repertoire shows roughly 610,000 distinct CDR3 sequences, about 18% found once; its top ten account for about 7.4%. Sequencing was carried out using PBMCs or a T cell subset sorted from them (not recorded which). The receptor set was obtained from an adult woman who had mild COVID-19 (a few samples of this study predate the infection). Cell type and time point are not known.

This chain links TRBV5-1 with TRBJ1-2, with 9 nucleotides matching TRBD1. This CDR3 contains 16 residues. The ends lost 0 bases at V and 4 bases at J; junction bases unmatched: 7. CDR1 is SGHRS, CDR2 YFSETQ, per germline. CDR3: CASSLGPQGAGYGYTF. CDR3 nucleotides: TGCGCCAGCAGCTTGGGACCACAGGGGGCAGGCTATGGCTACACCTTC.

The chain links TRBV12-3 or TRBV12-4 to TRBJ1-1, with unresolved D. The V and J ends lost 7 bases and 2 bases respectively, with 20 bases between them. The CDR3 sequence is 16 residues long. The CDR3 spells CASILTQSVLNTEAFF. Here the CDR3 DNA reads TGTGCCAGCATCCTGACACAGTCAGTACTTAACACTGAAGCTTTCTTT.

This clonotype was detected only a few times. The chain employs TRBV10-3 and TRBJ2-1; tentatively, D is TRBD2 (6 bases). V lost 6 bases to trimming and J lost 7 bases, with 13 bases between them. Germline CDR1 reads ENHRY; CDR2 reads SYGVKD. CDR3 length: 13 residues. The CDR3 sequence is CAIRPGGRNEQFF. The CDR3 DNA reads as TGTGCCATCAGACCCGGGGGTCGGAATGAGCAGTTCTTC.

The CDR3: CASSAGGKGYTEAFF. In nucleotides, the CDR3 is TGTGCCAGCAGCGCCGGAGGGAAAGGGTACACTGAAGCTTTCTTT. The V and J genes are TRBV2 and TRBJ1-1; D uncertain. CDR1 is SNHLY, CDR2 FYNNEI, per germline. Trimming left V 6 bases short and J 3 bases short, with 17 bases between. The CDR3 consists of 15 residues. Full variable domain (rest looked up from reference TRBV2 and TRBJ1-1): EPEVTQTPSHQVTQMGQEVILRCVPISNHLYFYWYRQILGQKVEFLVSFYNNEISEKSEIFDDQFSVERPDGSNFTLKIRSTKLEDSAMYFCASSAGGKGYTEAFFGQGTRLTVV.

The V and J genes are TRBV24-1 and TRBJ2-1, with 10 nucleotides matching TRBD2. Losses at the gene ends were 5 bases for V and 0 bases for J; bases not matched to a gene: 6. This CDR3 has 17 amino acids. Germline V lookup: CDR1 KGHDR, CDR2 SFDVKD. The CDR3, as DNA: TGTGCCACCAGTGGGATAGCGGGAGGCATCTCCTACAATGAGCAGTTCTTC. This translates into CATSGIAGGISYNEQFF.

The chain is built from TRBV7-9 and TRBJ2-1, with 8 nucleotides matching TRBD2. This CDR3 comprises 16 residues. Germline CDR1 reads SEHNR; CDR2 reads FQNEAQ (reference sequence). V was pared by 5 bases and J by 3 bases, with 9 bases of the junction left unmatched. CDR3 DNA sequence: TGTGCCAGCAGCCCCACAGGGAGCGGGGGCTACAATGAGCAGTTCTTC. Amino acids: CASSPTGSGGYNEQFF. The entire variable domain, with the rest obtained from reference TRBV7-9 and TRBJ2-1, is as follows: DTGVSQNPRHKITKRGQNVTFRCDPISEHNRLYWYRQTLGQGPEFLTYFQNEAQLEKSRLLSDRFSAERPKGSFSTLEIQRTEQGDSAMYLCASSPTGSGGYNEQFFGPGTRLTVL.

This clonotype has a handful of counts. The CDR3 protein is CASSQDEDRLNTEAFF. For the CDR3, the DNA is TGCGCCAGCAGCCAAGATGAAGACAGACTGAACACTGAAGCTTTCTTT. The V gene is TRBV4-3, the J gene TRBJ1-1, with TRBD1 as a possible D gene (5 bases). There are 16 residues in the CDR3. CDR1 and CDR2 (germline): LGHNA, YSLEER. Trimming took 0 bases from V and 0 from J, leaving 11 bases between them.

This clonotype was seen only a few times. The rearrangement links TRBV20-1 to TRBJ2-1, with 11 positions matching TRBD2. The V and J ends lost 6 bases and 3 bases, in that order; junction bases with no gene match: 7. Per germline, CDR1 DFQATT and CDR2 SNEGSKA (reference sequence). The CDR3 is made up of 15 amino acids. This CDR3 is CSANLAGGIYNEQFF. The CDR3 nucleotides read TGCAGTGCGAACCTAGCGGGGGGAATCTACAATGAGCAGTTCTTC.

Ten or more counts support this clonotype. The J gene is TRBJ2-2, the V gene TRBV5-1, with TRBD2 as a possible D gene (6 bases). V was shortened by 6 bases and J by 8 bases, with 14 bases between the two germline ends. The CDR3 sequence is 13 residues long. Looked up from germline, CDR1 is SGHRS and CDR2 is YFSETQ. As DNA, the CDR3 is TGCGCCAGCACTGTACCTAGCGAAGGGGAGCTGTTTTTT. This sequence encodes CASTVPSEGELFF.

The V call is TRBV4-2, the J call TRBJ2-7; 11 positions agree with TRBD2. The length of the CDR3 is 15 residues. Germline V CDR1 and CDR2: LGHNA, YNFKEQ. V was clipped by 4 bases and J by 2 bases; unmatched bases: 4. For the CDR3, the DNA is TGTGCCAGCAGCCCGGGACTAGCGGTCCCCTACGAGCAGTACTTC. Translating gives CASSPGLAVPYEQYF.

This clonotype has a count of ten or more. The chain links TRBV6-5 to TRBJ2-5; TRBD1 is a possible D gene (6 bases). CDR1 and CDR2 from the germline V gene are MNHEY and SVGAGI. This CDR3 spans 13 amino acids. V shed 6 bases and J shed 2 bases, with 10 bases lying between them. Here the CDR3 reads CASRLGQQETQYF. Written as DNA, the CDR3 is TGTGCCAGCAGACTCGGACAGCAAGAGACCCAGTACTTC.

This clonotype appeared a few times. The chain joins TRBV4-2 to TRBJ2-3, with TRBD1 matching over 9 bases. The J segment lost 3 bases and the V segment lost 4 bases, leaving 14 bases of the junction unmatched. CDR3 size: 18 residues. Germline V CDR1 and CDR2: LGHNA, YNFKEQ. CDR3 in amino acids: CASSPKSEGTGMTDTQYF. In nucleotides, the CDR3 is TGTGCCAGCAGCCCTAAGAGTGAGGGGACAGGGATGACAGATACGCAGTATTTT.

The rearrangement uses TRBV10-3 and TRBJ2-7, with D possibly TRBD1 on 5 matching bases. V shed 4 bases and J shed 10 bases, with 14 bases lying between them. Germline CDR1 reads ENHRY; CDR2 reads SYGVKD. The CDR3 is made up of 12 amino acids. CDR3 DNA: TGTGCCATCAGTGGGGGTGGACAATTTCAGTACTTC. This gives the protein CAISGGGQFQYF.

This clonotype was seen a handful of times. A junction end diverges from the germline sequence, so it may reflect a read error. The rearrangement links TRBV29-1 to TRBJ2-3; D remains unclear. The CDR3 loop spans 14 amino acids. Germline CDR1 is SQVTM and CDR2 is ANQGSEA. This chain's CDR3 is CSGEVDIGTDTQYF. The CDR3 region has the DNA TGCAGCGGTGAAGTTGACATCGGAACGGATACGCAGTATTTT.

The rearrangement links TRBV10-3 to TRBJ2-1; weak D call: TRBD1 (5 bases). The V and J ends lost 4 bases and 2 bases respectively, with 21 bases between them. This CDR3 region has 18 residues. In germline, CDR1 is ENHRY, CDR2 SYGVKD. CDR3 DNA sequence: TGTGCCATCAGTGCCTCGCCGGGTAGGGGTTTTCCCTACAATGAGCAGTTCTTC. This sequence encodes CAISASPGRGFPYNEQFF.

V is TRBV6-6 and J is TRBJ1-2; TRBD1 is a possible D gene (6 bases). V lost 8 bases and J lost 4, with 14 bases in between. Germline CDR1 reads MNHNY; CDR2 reads SVGAGI (reference sequence). The CDR3 is made up of 13 amino acids. The CDR3 is CASAIRTAYGYTF. CDR3 nucleotide sequence: TGTGCCAGCGCAATTAGGACAGCCTATGGCTACACCTTC.

This chain's CDR3 is CASSSLAGAHGTQYF. The CDR3 DNA is TGTGCCAGCAGCTCGTTAGCGGGGGCCCACGGTACGCAGTATTTT. This rearrangement joins TRBV7-9 to TRBJ2-3, with 9 bases fitting TRBD2. The V gene's germline CDR1 is SEHNR and CDR2 FQNEAQ (reference sequence). V lost 4 bases to trimming and J lost 8 bases; unmatched junction nucleotides: 10. This CDR3 comprises 15 residues. Full variable domain (outside the CDR3, taken from reference TRBV7-9 and TRBJ2-3): DTGVSQNPRHKITKRGQNVTFRCDPISEHNRLYWYRQTLGQGPEFLTYFQNEAQLEKSRLLSDRFSAERPKGSFSTLEIQRTEQGDSAMYLCASSSLAGAHGTQYFGPGTRLTVL.

The table lists this clonotype with a few counts. The chain has TRBV29-1 and TRBJ2-3; D is undetermined. Per the germline V gene, CDR1 is SQVTM and CDR2 is ANQGSEA. The CDR3 has 12 residues. Trimming pared 7 bases from V and 2 bases from J, leaving 10 bases between. This CDR3 is CSETSTTDTQYF. The CDR3 DNA sequence: TGCAGCGAAACATCCACCACAGATACGCAGTATTTT.

This clonotype was detected a few times. The chain joins TRBV20-1 to TRBJ1-3; no definite D call. CDR3 length: 13 amino acids. Deletions cut 3 bases from V and 4 bases from J, with 10 bases between. The germline gives CDR1 DFQATT, CDR2 SNEGSKA (reference sequence). The DNA of the CDR3 is TGCAGTGCTAGTCTCGACGCCGGAAACACCATATATTTT. Its protein is CSASLDAGNTIYF.

This clonotype occurred once. V usage is TRBV24-1 and J usage is TRBJ2-1; 7 bases are shared with TRBD2. The germline CDR1 and CDR2 sequences are KGHDR and SFDVKD. Trimming cost V 4 bases and J 2 bases; bases outside gene matches: 7. The CDR3 length is 16 residues. CDR3: CATSEESGNPYNEQFF. The DNA of the CDR3 is TGTGCCACCAGTGAAGAAAGCGGGAATCCCTACAATGAGCAGTTCTTC.

CDR3 coding DNA: TGTGCCAGCAGCTCTGTGGGCCTTGGAAGCTCTGGAAACACCATATATTTT. Amino acids: CASSSVGLGSSGNTIYF. The chain uses TRBV5-6 and TRBJ1-3; unclear D gene. The CDR3 length is 17 residues. CDR1 SGHDT and CDR2 YYEEEE come from the germline V gene. The V gene lost 3 bases and the J gene lost 0 bases, with 16 bases spanning the gap.

At least ten counts were recorded for this clonotype. The rearrangement links TRBV5-5 to TRBJ1-2; D uncertain. Per germline, CDR1 SGHKS and CDR2 YYEKEE (reference sequence). With 0 bases removed from V and 4 bases from J, the gap between germline ends came to 10 bases. There are 14 residues in the CDR3. The chain's CDR3 is CASSLVAGSYGYTF. CDR3 sequence (DNA): TGTGCCAGCAGCTTGGTTGCGGGCAGCTATGGCTACACCTTC.

This clonotype has only a few counts. The CDR3 DNA reads TGTGCCAGCAGCGGTGGCTTGTACTACGAGCAGTACTTC. This encodes CASSGGLYYEQYF. The chain carries TRBV7-9 and TRBJ2-7; unclear D gene. This CDR3 is 13 amino acids long. The germline V and J ends were trimmed by 5 bases and 3 bases, with 11 bases remaining between them. The germline V gene encodes CDR1 SEHNR and CDR2 FQNEAQ (reference sequence).

This clonotype was picked up a small number of times. The chain combines TRBV4-1 with TRBJ2-1, with 11 bases aligning to TRBD2. Germline CDR1 is MGHRA and CDR2 is YSYEKL. Losses at the gene ends were 3 bases for V and 6 bases for J; bases not matched to a gene: 7. The CDR3 runs to 16 residues. The CDR3 loop reads CASSHPPGLAVNEQFF. CDR3 nucleotides: TGCGCCAGCAGCCACCCTCCGGGACTAGCGGTCAATGAGCAGTTCTTC.